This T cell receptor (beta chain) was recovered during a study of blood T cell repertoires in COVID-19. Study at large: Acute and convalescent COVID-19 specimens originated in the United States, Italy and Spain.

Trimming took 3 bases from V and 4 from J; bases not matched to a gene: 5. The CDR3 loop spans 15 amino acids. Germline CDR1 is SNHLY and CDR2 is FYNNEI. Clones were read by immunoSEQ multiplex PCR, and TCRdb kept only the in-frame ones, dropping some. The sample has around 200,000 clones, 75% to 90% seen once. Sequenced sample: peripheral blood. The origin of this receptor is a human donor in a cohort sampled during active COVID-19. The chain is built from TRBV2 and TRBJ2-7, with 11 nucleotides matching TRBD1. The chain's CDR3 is CASSDRTGGLYEQYF. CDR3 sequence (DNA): TGTGCCAGCAGTGATAGGACAGGGGGCTTGTACGAGCAGTACTTC. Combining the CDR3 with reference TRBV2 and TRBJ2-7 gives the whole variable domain EPEVTQTPSHQVTQMGQEVILRCVPISNHLYFYWYRQILGQKVEFLVSFYNNEISEKSEIFDDQFSVERPDGSNFTLKIRSTKLEDSAMYFCASSDRTGGLYEQYFGPGTRLTVT.